The 20 T cell receptor beta chains presented below share a single source sample, sequenced in a study of cytotoxic CD8 clonotypes in ibrutinib-treated CLL. Using immunoSEQ multiplex PCR, the repertoire was profiled, and TCRdb retains in-frame clones only, with some absent. The table records 100,000 to 150,000 clones, 70% to 90% of them present only once. Here the sequenced sample was PBMCs, taken after 24 months of ibrutinib treatment. Source of these receptors: a human donor with chronic lymphocytic leukemia.

The chain links TRBV6-5 to TRBJ2-7, with D possibly matching TRBD1 (6 bases). The CDR3 length is 14 residues. Trimming removed 6 bases from V and 3 bases from J, with 15 bases in between. Germline lookup yields CDR1 MNHEY and CDR2 SVGAGI. The CDR3 reads CASRKPGQDYEQYF. The CDR3 DNA reads as TGTGCCAGCAGGAAACCGGGACAAGACTACGAGCAGTACTTC.

This chain connects TRBV9 to TRBJ1-1, with D uncertain. The CDR3 runs to 11 residues. The V gene lost 7 bases and the J gene lost 1 base, with 5 bases spanning the gap. CDR1 is SGDLS, CDR2 YYNGEE, per germline. The CDR3 is CASGRNTEAFF. The CDR3 bases are TGTGCCAGCGGGAGGAACACTGAAGCTTTCTTT.

Comments on this clone: One end of the junction does not line up with germline, which may come from a read error. This rearrangement joins TRBV6-5 to TRBJ2-1; 11 positions agree with TRBD2. CDR1 MNHEY and CDR2 SVGAGI come from the germline V gene. The CDR3 runs 15 residues. As DNA, the CDR3 is TGTGCCAGCAGCAGACGGTGGGTAGCGGGAGGGCCGAGCCTCTTC. Its translation is CASSRRWVAGGPSLF.

This clone was counted once. The V call is TRBV28, the J call TRBJ1-1; 9 bases line up with TRBD1. The CDR3 contains 13 residues. Germline lookup yields CDR1 MDHEN and CDR2 SYDVKM. The junction had 4 bases not matched to a gene; V was cut back by 6 bases and J by 5 bases. The CDR3: CASSRQGETEAFF. The CDR3, as DNA: TGTGCCAGCAGCCGACAGGGGGAAACTGAAGCTTTCTTT.

For the CDR3, the DNA is TGTGCCAGCAGCTTGCCGGGACTAGCGGGGCCCAATGAGCAGTTCTTC. It specifies CASSLPGLAGPNEQFF. This sequence joins TRBV5-4 and TRBJ2-1; TRBD2 aligns across 13 bases. V lost 1 base to trimming and J lost 6 bases; unmatched junction nucleotides: 4. The germline V gene has CDR1 SGHNT and CDR2 YYREEE (reference sequence). The CDR3 runs 16 residues.

The gene calls are TRBV10-3 and TRBJ2-6; D possibly corresponds to TRBD2 (5 bases). CDR1 and CDR2 (germline): ENHRY, SYGVKD. The CDR3 runs to 17 residues. The ends were cut back, 0 bases at V and 4 bases at J, with 13 bases in the middle. The CDR3 sequence: CAISESRGGSGANVLTF. The CDR3 DNA sequence: TGTGCCATCAGTGAGTCCCGAGGCGGGTCCGGGGCCAACGTCCTGACTTTC.

The rearrangement links TRBV7-9 to TRBJ1-1; no clear D gene. V lost 6 bases and J lost 0, with 11 bases in between. The CDR3 sequence is 14 residues long. The V gene's germline CDR1 is SEHNR and CDR2 FQNEAQ (reference sequence). For the CDR3, the DNA is TGTGCCAGCAGAGAGAGGGAGGTGAACACTGAAGCTTTCTTT. This gives the protein CASREREVNTEAFF.

This chain links TRBV5-6 with TRBJ1-1; D remains ambiguous. With 2 bases removed from V and 1 base from J, the gap between germline ends came to 9 bases. The CDR3 is 14 residues long. Germline V lookup: CDR1 SGHDT, CDR2 YYEEEE. CDR3 in DNA: TGTGCCAGCAGCTTAGTTGGTCCGAACACTGAAGCTTTCTTT. It is translated as CASSLVGPNTEAFF.

The count of this clone is one. The rearrangement links TRBV9 to TRBJ2-3, with 14 bases matching TRBD2. The CDR3 is 15 amino acids. Per the germline V gene, CDR1 is SGDLS and CDR2 is YYNGEE. With V trimmed by 3 bases and J by 8 bases, 5 bases remained unmatched. CDR3 in DNA: TGTGCCAGCAGCGGACTAGCGGGAGGGCCAATTACGCAGTATTTT. As protein: CASSGLAGGPITQYF. Together with reference TRBV9 and TRBJ2-3, the CDR3 gives the full variable domain: DSGVTQTPKHLITATGQRVTLRCSPRSGDLSVYWYQQSLDQGLQFLIQYYNGEERAKGNILERFSAQQFPDLHSELNLSSLELGDSALYFCASSGLAGGPITQYFGPGTRLTVL.

The chain couples TRBV6-5 to TRBJ2-3; 9 nucleotides agree with TRBD2. Germline CDR1 MNHEY, CDR2 SVGAGI. The V gene end was trimmed by 0 bases and the J gene end by 4 bases; junction bases not matched to a gene: 5. The CDR3 consists of 16 residues. The CDR3 sequence is CASSYSGLAGPDTQYF. CDR3 in DNA: TGTGCCAGCAGTTACTCCGGTCTAGCGGGACCAGATACGCAGTATTTT.

The chain carries TRBV5-1 and TRBJ2-6; D ambiguous. Germline-derived CDR1 and CDR2 are SGHRS and YFSETQ. V was trimmed by 5 bases and J by 0 bases, leaving 9 bases between them. This CDR3 spans 15 amino acids. The CDR3 sequence is CASRVGGSGANVLTF. In nucleotides, the CDR3 is TGCGCCAGCAGGGTCGGCGGCTCTGGGGCCAACGTCCTGACTTTC.

This clone appeared a single time. This sequence joins TRBV7-2 and TRBJ2-5; no definite D call. This CDR3 contains 12 residues. The germline CDR1 and CDR2 sequences are SGHTA and FQGNSA. The V end lost 2 bases, the J end lost 3 bases, and 4 bases lay between the germline ends. CDR3 protein: CASSLQEETQYF. The CDR3 nucleotides are TGTGCCAGCAGCTTACAGGAAGAGACCCAGTACTTC.

This clone has only a few counts. The chain carries TRBV21-1 and TRBJ2-7. TRBV21-1 is a pseudogene locus. The CDR3 has 11 amino acids. CDR3 nucleotides: TGTGCCAGCGCTTGTTCCTACGAGCAGTACTTC. It encodes CASACSYEQYF.

This chain joins TRBV28 and TRBJ1-2; 9 positions agree with TRBD1. Germline V gene lookup returns CDR1 MDHEN and CDR2 SYDVKM. Germline trimming cut 4 bases from V and 8 bases from J; bases unmatched to any gene: 8. The CDR3 length is 14 residues. The CDR3 loop reads CASSWGQGPQGYTF. DNA for the CDR3: TGTGCCAGCAGTTGGGGACAGGGCCCACAAGGCTACACCTTC.

The V call is TRBV7-3, the J call TRBJ2-1, with 10 bases identical to TRBD2. Germline CDR1 is SGHTA and CDR2 is FQGTGA. The CDR3 runs 17 residues. The trim removed 1 base at V and 2 bases at J, leaving 5 bases unmatched. CDR3 region: CASSLRGGLATYNEQFF. Written as DNA, the CDR3 is TGTGCCAGCAGCTTAAGAGGGGGACTAGCGACCTACAATGAGCAGTTCTTC.

The chain joins TRBV7-9 to TRBJ1-1; a weak D match, TRBD1 (5 bases). Germline CDR1 SEHNR, CDR2 FQNEAQ (reference sequence). V lost 7 bases to trimming and J lost 4 bases, with 16 bases between them. This CDR3 has 14 amino acids. The CDR3 nucleotides read TGTGCCAGCACCTCCGGGGGGTTGGGCACTGAAGCTTTCTTT. Its protein product is CASTSGGLGTEAFF. The whole variable domain, filled in from reference TRBV7-9 and TRBJ1-1, reads DTGVSQNPRHKITKRGQNVTFRCDPISEHNRLYWYRQTLGQGPEFLTYFQNEAQLEKSRLLSDRFSAERPKGSFSTLEIQRTEQGDSAMYLCASTSGGLGTEAFFGQGTRLTVV.

The gene calls are TRBV7-2 and TRBJ2-5; D is unclear. CDR3 length equals 12 residues. The germline V and J ends were trimmed by 4 bases and 1 base, with 4 bases remaining between them. Germline lookup yields CDR1 SGHTA and CDR2 FQGNSA. CDR3 sequence (DNA): TGTGCCAGCAGCTCCAGCCAAGAGACCCAGTACTTC. Translating it yields CASSSSQETQYF.

V usage is TRBV4-3 and J usage is TRBJ1-4; 7 nucleotides agree with TRBD1. The ends lost 3 bases at V and 8 bases at J; junction bases unmatched: 12. The CDR3 extends over 16 amino acids. Germline CDR1 is LGHNA and CDR2 is YSLEER. The CDR3 sequence: CASSHNPQGPWEKLFF. The CDR3 bases are TGCGCCAGCAGCCATAATCCACAGGGGCCTTGGGAAAAACTGTTTTTT.

This chain joins TRBV4-3 and TRBJ2-5; 10 nucleotides align to TRBD1. The germline V gene has CDR1 LGHNA and CDR2 YSLEER. The ends lost 4 bases at V and 5 bases at J; junction bases unmatched: 10. This CDR3 has 16 amino acids. CDR3 DNA sequence: TGCGCCAGCAGCCCCCTGGGACAGGGGAAAGGGGAGACCCAGTACTTC. Translating it yields CASSPLGQGKGETQYF.

The chain couples TRBV12-5 to TRBJ2-5; D remains unclear. The V end lost 8 bases, the J end lost 2 bases, and 3 bases lay between the germline ends. Per germline, CDR1 LGHNT and CDR2 FRNRAP. The CDR3 runs 10 residues. CDR3 sequence (DNA): TGTGCTAGTAATCAAGAGACCCAGTACTTC. The encoded protein is CASNQETQYF.